This TCR beta chain stems from a study of T cell repertoires in cytomegalovirus infection. Across the study: CMV infection together with matching HLA type was indicated by public TCR beta signatures. Points from the study as a whole: Of the TCR beta families, the public ones yielded a cumulative frequency that identified carriers of CMV plus the relevant HLA.

This clonotype occurred many times. Its antigen is undetermined. The CDR3 is 10 amino acids. CDR1 is DFQATT and CDR2 is SNEGSKA in the germline V gene (reference sequence). V was pared by 5 bases and J by 5 bases, with 6 bases between. TCRdb reprocessed the reads with MiXCR, giving one entry per CDR3 protein. Here the sample spans roughly 240,000 distinct CDR3 sequences, 5% to 8.5% being singletons. This TCR was sampled from a human donor in good health (CMV status not recorded). Some clones in this sample may be carry-over from other donors' samples. This chain uses TRBV20-1 with TRBJ1-1; D ambiguous. Sequences were obtained from PBMCs. The DNA for the CDR3 is TGCAGTGCTCGTAGGACTGAAGCTTTCTTT. This encodes CSARRTEAFF.